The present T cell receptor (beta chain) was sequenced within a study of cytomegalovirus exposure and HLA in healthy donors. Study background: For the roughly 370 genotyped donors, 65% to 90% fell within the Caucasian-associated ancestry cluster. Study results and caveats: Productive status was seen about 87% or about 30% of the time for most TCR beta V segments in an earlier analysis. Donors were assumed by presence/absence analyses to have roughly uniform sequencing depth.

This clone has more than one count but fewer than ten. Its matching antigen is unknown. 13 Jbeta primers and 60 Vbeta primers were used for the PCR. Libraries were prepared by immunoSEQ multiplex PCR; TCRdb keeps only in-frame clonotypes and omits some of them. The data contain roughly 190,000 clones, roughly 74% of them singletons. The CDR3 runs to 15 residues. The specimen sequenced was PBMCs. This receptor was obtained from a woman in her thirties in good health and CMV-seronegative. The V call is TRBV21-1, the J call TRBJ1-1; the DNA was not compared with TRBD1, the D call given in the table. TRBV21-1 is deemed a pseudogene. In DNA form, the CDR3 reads TGTGCCAGCAGATCACGACAGGCAGCCGGGACTGAAGCTTTCTTT. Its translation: CASRSRQAAGTEAFF.